The 3 T cell receptor beta chains listed next were all sequenced from one sample in a study of glioma-infiltrating T cells. Amplification of TCR alpha and beta CDR3 regions from RNA used iRepertoire nested multiplex PCR. TCRdb reprocessed the multiplex PCR reads via MiXCR and lists one record per CDR3 protein. The sample comprises around 140,000 distinct CDR3 sequences, 30% to 40% of which are singletons, and roughly a fifth rests with the top ten. The sample was glioma tissue, nonneoplastic brain tissue, or PBMCs (not recorded which). These TCRs come from a human donor with low-grade glioma or glioblastoma, undergoing nonglioma brain surgery, or in good health (not recorded which).

This clonotype was recorded once. The chain links TRBV5-1 to TRBJ1-2, with D possibly TRBD1 on 6 matching bases. Trimming stripped 4 bases from V and 0 bases from J, with 16 bases between. CDR3 length: 16 residues. Germline V gene lookup returns CDR1 SGHRS and CDR2 YFSETQ. CDR3 sequence: CASSIPGGQANYGYTF. CDR3 sequence (DNA): TGCGCCAGCAGCATCCCCGGGGGACAAGCTAACTATGGCTACACCTTC.

The V call is TRBV27, the J call TRBJ2-3; possibly TRBD1 for D (5 bases). The germline gives CDR1 MNHEY, CDR2 SMNVEV (reference sequence). Trimming stripped 5 bases from V and 5 bases from J, with 20 bases between. The CDR3 loop spans 16 amino acids. In DNA, the CDR3 is TGTGCCAGCAGTCCATCCCCCAGGGTATGGGAAGATACGCAGTATTTT. Translating gives CASSPSPRVWEDTQYF.

The chain has TRBV7-2 and TRBJ1-1; 8 bases match TRBD1. The CDR3 loop spans 14 amino acids. Germline CDR1 SGHTA, CDR2 FQGNSA. J gave up 5 bases and V 5 bases, and 7 bases lay outside the gene matches. The CDR3 nucleotides are TGTGCCAGCAGCGGAAGACAGGGGTTTACTGAAGCTTTCTTT. Its translation is CASSGRQGFTEAFF.